This T cell receptor (beta chain) was sequenced during a study of control samples from healthy donors and cancer patients. Clones were read by immunoSEQ multiplex PCR, and TCRdb kept only the in-frame ones, dropping some. The sample includes about 160,000 clones, about 94% of them seen just once. The CDR3 is 13 amino acids. The germline V gene has CDR1 MNHEY and CDR2 SVGAGI. The V and J ends lost 11 bases and 5 bases, in that order; junction bases with no gene match: 11. Source material: blood. This sequence originates from a middle-aged woman in good health. The chain is built from TRBV6-5 and TRBJ2-5; 7 bases are a match to TRBD2. The CDR3 sequence is CASPRGERETQYF. The CDR3 nucleotides read TGTGCCTCGCCCCGGGGGGAGCGGGAGACCCAGTACTTC.